The T cell receptor (beta chain) under discussion was sequenced for a study of T-cell memory formation after mild COVID-19. Regarding this clonotype: Its antigen is as yet unknown.

V was pared by 8 bases and J by 12 bases, with 7 bases of the junction left unmatched. Germline loops: CDR1 DFQATT, CDR2 SNEGSKA (reference sequence). This CDR3 is 10 amino acids long. Study-wide results and limits: Mostly located in CM and EM were contracting CD4+ clones, with contracting CD8+ clones located in EMRA.

MiXCR, run by TCRdb on the 5' RACE reads, gives a single entry per CDR3 protein. The sample has approximately 210,000 distinct CDR3 sequences; roughly a tenth are singletons. The origin of this receptor is a man younger than 35 who had mild COVID-19 (a few samples of this study predate the infection). Cell type and time point are not known. The chain joins TRBV20-1 to TRBJ2-4; 7 bases line up with TRBD2. Sequencing was performed on PBMCs or a T cell subset sorted from them (not recorded which). The CDR3 sequence is CSSERGSQYF. The CDR3 DNA reads TGCAGTAGCGAGCGGGGAAGTCAGTACTTC.